These 30 T cell receptor beta chains came from one sample sequenced in a study of STAT5B mutations in CD4+ large granular lymphocyte leukemia (dated by TCRdb to between 2021 and 2022). The protocol used for the library was the immunoSEQ multiplex PCR assay. Imported from immuneACCESS, the table was reduced by TCRdb to in-frame sequences with V and J called. These copies leave out some clones; in studies compared against another copy, an unresolved V gene accounts for under half, and the cause of the remainder is not known. This sample has just under 35,000 clones in its table, and 55% to 80% of those were observed once. Of the sample, about 1.8% falls within the top ten clones. Input material: CD4+ T cells from blood buffy coats. These receptors came from a human donor in good health.

This clone was found once. The chain links TRBV11-2 to TRBJ1-1; 7 positions agree with TRBD1. V gave up 5 bases and J gave up 1 base; unmatched junction bases: 10. Germline assignment: CDR1 SGHAT and CDR2 FQNNGV. The CDR3 runs 16 residues. As DNA, the CDR3 is TGTGCCAGCAGCCCAAGACAGGGAAGTCGGAACACTGAAGCTTTCTTT. Translated: CASSPRQGSRNTEAFF.

The chain uses TRBV15 and TRBJ1-6; no definite D call. Germline V gene sequence: CDR1 LNHNV, CDR2 YYDKDF (reference sequence). Trimming took 8 bases from V and 7 from J, leaving 12 bases between them. The CDR3 has 13 residues. CDR3 sequence reads: CATQRGDNSPLHF. The CDR3 nucleotides are TGTGCCACCCAACGGGGAGACAATTCACCCCTCCACTTT. The entire variable domain, with the rest obtained from reference TRBV15 and TRBJ1-6, is as follows: DAMVIQNPRYQVTQFGKPVTLSCSQTLNHNVMYWYQQKSSQAPKLLFHYYDKDFNNEADTPDNFQSRRPNTSFCFLDIRSPGLGDTAMYLCATQRGDNSPLHFGNGTRLTVT.

As to this clone: Other DNA variants within this sample encode the same CDR3. In DNA form, the CDR3 reads TGCGCCAGCAAGGGACAGGAGAACACTGAAGCTTTCTTT. It codes for CASKGQENTEAFF. The chain recombines TRBV5-1 with TRBJ1-1; 8 bases are a match to TRBD1. Germline-derived CDR1 and CDR2 are SGHRS and YFSETQ. With V trimmed by 6 bases and J by 1 base, 2 bases remained unmatched. CDR3 length: 13 residues.

This chain links TRBV13 with TRBJ2-5; the match to TRBD1 covers 10 bases. The last part of the DNA fits TRBJ2-7 better; the J call may be wrong. The CDR3 is 15 amino acids. Germline CDR1 PRHDT, CDR2 FYEKMQ (reference sequence). CDR3 sequence reads: CASSPGTGDSYEQYF. Written as DNA, the CDR3 is TGTGCCAGCAGCCCCGGGACAGGGGATTCCTACGAGCAGTACTTC.

This clone was counted only a few times. This sequence joins TRBV18 and TRBJ1-1, with TRBD1 as a possible D gene (6 bases). Germline V lookup: CDR1 KGHSH, CDR2 LQKENI. The CDR3 covers 15 residues. Trimming took off 3 bases at V and 0 bases at J, with 11 bases between the two ends. CDR3 residues: CASSPTRDMNTEAFF. The CDR3 nucleotides read TGTGCCAGCTCACCTACTCGGGACATGAACACTGAAGCTTTCTTT.

This CDR3 reads CASSLGVAGGQETQYF. The DNA of the CDR3 is TGCGCCAGCAGCTTAGGGGTAGCGGGGGGCCAAGAGACCCAGTACTTC. The chain combines TRBV5-1 with TRBJ2-5; TRBD2 matches at 10 bases. CDR3 length: 16 amino acids. Germline trimming cut 2 bases from V and 1 base from J; bases unmatched to any gene: 5. CDR1 and CDR2 (germline): SGHRS, YFSETQ.

V usage is TRBV5-1 and J usage is TRBJ2-5; D perhaps matches TRBD2 (5 bases). The germline CDR1 and CDR2 sequences are SGHRS and YFSETQ. The V end was cut by 0 bases, the J end by 7 bases, with 13 bases between. The length of the CDR3 is 14 residues. The CDR3 here is CASSLEAHRGTQYF. The CDR3 DNA follows: TGCGCCAGCAGCTTGGAGGCACACCGGGGGACCCAGTACTTC.

The CDR3, as DNA: TGCGCCAGCAGCCGGACTGGAAGCCTCGTAGAGACCCAGTACTTC. Protein sequence: CASSRTGSLVETQYF. The chain links TRBV4-1 to TRBJ2-5; the D gene is possibly TRBD2 (5 bases). This CDR3 spans 15 amino acids. V shed 4 bases and J shed 4 bases, with 16 bases lying between them. CDR1 is MGHRA, CDR2 YSYEKL, per germline.

The V gene is TRBV11-2, the J gene TRBJ2-3, with 7 bases that match TRBD1. There are 15 residues in the CDR3. Per germline, CDR1 SGHAT and CDR2 FQNNGV. Trimming at V came to 5 bases and at J to 1 base, leaving 6 bases not matched to a gene. The CDR3 sequence is CASSQNTGGTDTQYF. The CDR3 bases are TGTGCCAGCAGCCAAAACACAGGGGGCACAGATACGCAGTATTTT. Filled out from reference TRBV11-2 and TRBJ2-3, the complete variable domain reads EAGVAQSPRYKIIEKRQSVAFWCNPISGHATLYWYQQILGQGPKLLIQFQNNGVVDDSQLPKDRFSAERLKGVDSTLKIQPAKLEDSAVYLCASSQNTGGTDTQYFGPGTRLTVL.

V is TRBV7-9 and J is TRBJ2-3; 9 positions match TRBD2. The junction had 17 bases not matched to a gene; V was cut back by 6 bases and J by 1 base. The germline gives CDR1 SEHNR, CDR2 FQNEAQ (reference sequence). The CDR3 consists of 19 residues. The CDR3: CASRSQTGFSGGGTDTQYF. CDR3 DNA sequence: TGTGCCAGCAGATCACAGACAGGGTTTAGCGGGGGAGGCACAGATACGCAGTATTTT.

The gene calls are TRBV7-6 and TRBJ2-7; D is unclear. From germline, CDR1 is SGHVS and CDR2 FNYEAQ. V was shortened by 1 base and J by 4 bases, with 8 bases between the two germline ends. The CDR3 totals 13 residues. The DNA for the CDR3 is TGTGCCAGCAGCTTAGAAGCCCGGTACGAGCAGTACTTC. Translation gives CASSLEARYEQYF.

The CDR3 region is CASSTPPGTYGQYF. The CDR3 bases are TGTGCCAGTAGTACTCCACCCGGGACATACGGTCAGTACTTC. The rearrangement links TRBV19 to TRBJ2-7; tentatively, D is TRBD1 (6 bases). Germline-derived CDR1 and CDR2 are LNHDA and SQIVND (reference sequence). With 4 bases removed from V and 10 bases from J, the gap between germline ends came to 20 bases. The CDR3 length is 14 residues.

V gene TRBV9 combines with J gene TRBJ2-2; 8 bases agree with TRBD2. Trimming cost V 4 bases and J 7 bases; bases outside gene matches: 9. From germline, CDR1 is SGDLS and CDR2 YYNGEE. The length of the CDR3 is 15 residues. The CDR3 spells CASSHASGGGGELFF. Written as DNA, the CDR3 is TGTGCCAGCAGCCACGCCTCGGGAGGGGGCGGGGAGCTGTTTTTT.

The chain joins TRBV5-4 to TRBJ2-1; the D gene could be TRBD1 or TRBD2 (5 bases each). V was cut by 3 bases and J by 2 bases, with 15 bases left in between. Germline CDR1 is SGHNT and CDR2 is YYREEE (reference sequence). The CDR3 consists of 16 residues. CDR3 sequence: CASSSGGGIAYNEQFF. CDR3 nucleotide sequence: TGTGCCAGCAGCTCAGGTGGGGGAATAGCCTACAATGAGCAGTTCTTC.

V usage is TRBV11-2 and J usage is TRBJ2-1, with D possibly called TRBD1 or TRBD2 (5 bases each). Germline CDR1 and CDR2: SGHAT and FQNNGV. Trimming shortened V by 1 base and J by 1 base, and 5 bases separated the two germline ends. CDR3 length: 14 residues. CDR3 in DNA: TGTGCCAGCAGCTTAGGGGGGTCCTACAATGAGCAGTTCTTC. Translated, it gives CASSLGGSYNEQFF.

V gene TRBV28 combines with J gene TRBJ2-7; D may match TRBD1 or TRBD2 (5 bases each). The CDR3 is 13 amino acids. Germline V gene data show CDR1 as MDHEN and CDR2 as SYDVKM. Trimming stripped 4 bases from V and 3 bases from J, with 10 bases between. In nucleotides, the CDR3 is TGTGCCAGCAGTTCCGGGGCGCTCTACGAGCAGTACTTC. This translates into CASSSGALYEQYF.

The gene calls are TRBV5-1 and TRBJ2-7; TRBD2 matches at 8 bases. The CDR3 runs 15 residues. The germline gives CDR1 SGHRS, CDR2 YFSETQ. Trimming took 7 bases from V and 2 from J; bases not matched to a gene: 11. The CDR3 loop reads CASGPLAGDPYEQYF. For the CDR3, the DNA is TGCGCCAGCGGACCTCTAGCGGGCGACCCCTACGAGCAGTACTTC.

This clone was seen a handful of times. The gene calls are TRBV7-9 and TRBJ1-1; 7 bases fit TRBD1. Per germline, CDR1 SEHNR and CDR2 FQNEAQ (reference sequence). The CDR3 loop spans 14 amino acids. V dropped 8 bases and J dropped 1; count of bases not matched to a gene: 7. The CDR3 nucleotides read TGTGCCAGCTTCGCGACAGGGAGGAACACTGAAGCTTTCTTT. It is translated as CASFATGRNTEAFF.

As DNA, the CDR3 is TGTGCCAGCTCACCATCTGCACAGGGAGACTATGGCTACACCTTC. Residues: CASSPSAQGDYGYTF. J is TRBJ1-2 and V is TRBV18, with a tentative D call TRBD1 (6 bases). Germline-derived CDR1 and CDR2 are KGHSH and LQKENI. This CDR3 comprises 15 residues. Trimming took off 2 bases at V and 3 bases at J, with 13 bases between the two ends.

This clone was found a few times. The rearrangement uses TRBV28 and TRBJ2-7; D is perhaps TRBD2 (7 bases). Trimming stripped 6 bases from V and 7 bases from J, with 16 bases between. From germline, CDR1 is MDHEN and CDR2 SYDVKM. CDR3 size: 13 residues. The CDR3 DNA reads as TGTGCCAGCAGACTGGGAGGGACAAGGGAGCAGTACTTC. Translated: CASRLGGTREQYF.

This chain links TRBV27 with TRBJ2-1; a possible D gene is TRBD1 (6 bases). Per germline, CDR1 MNHEY and CDR2 SMNVEV (reference sequence). Trimming pared 4 bases from V and 4 bases from J, leaving 11 bases between. The CDR3 extends over 14 amino acids. The CDR3: CASSSPTGYNEQFF. In DNA, the CDR3 is TGTGCCAGCAGTTCCCCCACAGGGTACAATGAGCAGTTCTTC.

This chain uses TRBV11-1 with TRBJ2-2; the match to TRBD1 covers 10 bases. The CDR3 extends over 14 amino acids. Losses at the gene ends were 4 bases for V and 7 bases for J; bases not matched to a gene: 3. Germline assignment: CDR1 SGHAT and CDR2 FQDESV (reference sequence). This chain's CDR3 is CASSSGQGVGELFF. CDR3 coding DNA: TGTGCCAGCAGCTCCGGACAGGGGGTCGGGGAGCTGTTTTTT. Combining the CDR3 with reference TRBV11-1 and TRBJ2-2 gives the whole variable domain EAEVAQSPRYKITEKSQAVAFWCDPISGHATLYWYRQILGQGPELLVQFQDESVVDDSQLPKDRFSAERLKGVDSTLKIQPAELGDSAMYLCASSSGQGVGELFFGEGSRLTVL.

The genes are TRBV7-9 and TRBJ2-1, with 9 bases matching TRBD2. J was trimmed by 2 bases and V by 5 bases; bases with no gene match: 4. The germline gives CDR1 SEHNR, CDR2 FQNEAQ (reference sequence). The CDR3 sequence is 15 residues long. CDR3 loop: CASSPRGGAYNEQFF. CDR3 DNA sequence: TGTGCCAGCAGCCCTCGCGGGGGGGCCTACAATGAGCAGTTCTTC.

This sequence joins TRBV27 and TRBJ1-5, with no clear D. V dropped 5 bases and J dropped 1 base, with 9 bases sitting between them. Germline V CDR1 and CDR2: MNHEY, SMNVEV (reference sequence). CDR3 size: 14 residues. The CDR3 loop reads CASSPSGSNQPQHF. CDR3 DNA: TGTGCCAGCAGTCCTTCAGGCAGCAATCAGCCCCAGCATTTT.

The chain is built from TRBV9 and TRBJ2-3, with a tentative D call TRBD1 (6 bases). The CDR3 sequence is 13 residues long. CDR1 is SGDLS and CDR2 is YYNGEE in the germline V gene. The V and J ends lost 7 bases and 4 bases respectively, with 13 bases between them. CDR3 sequence: CASGGLAADTQYF. The CDR3 DNA reads as TGTGCCAGCGGGGGCCTAGCTGCAGATACGCAGTATTTT.

The genes are TRBV19 and TRBJ2-3, with 7 bases identical to TRBD2. The CDR3 runs 13 residues. Germline CDR1 LNHDA, CDR2 SQIVND (reference sequence). The junction had 0 bases not matched to a gene; V was cut back by 3 bases and J by 3 bases. As DNA, the CDR3 is TGTGCCAGTAGTATCGGGAGGACAGATACGCAGTATTTT. Translated: CASSIGRTDTQYF. The entire variable domain, with the rest obtained from reference TRBV19 and TRBJ2-3, is as follows: DGGITQSPKYLFRKEGQNVTLSCEQNLNHDAMYWYRQDPGQGLRLIYYSQIVNDFQKGDIAEGYSVSREKKESFPLTVTSAQKNPTAFYLCASSIGRTDTQYFGPGTRLTVL.

This clone was detected once. The chain employs TRBV5-6 and TRBJ2-6; D not resolved. Germline assignment: CDR1 SGHDT and CDR2 YYEEEE. Trimming pared 6 bases from V and 4 bases from J, leaving 5 bases between. The length of the CDR3 is 12 residues. In nucleotides, the CDR3 is TGTGCCAGCAAGTTAGGGGCCAACGTCCTGACTTTC. It is translated as CASKLGANVLTF.

The chain has TRBV5-5 and TRBJ1-3; D is ambiguous. Trimming took off 5 bases at V and 1 base at J, with 10 bases between the two ends. CDR1 and CDR2 (germline): SGHKS, YYEKEE (reference sequence). This CDR3 spans 14 amino acids. In nucleotides, the CDR3 is TGTGCCAGCAGTAAATCCGGGTCTGGAAACACCATATATTTT. Amino acid sequence: CASSKSGSGNTIYF.

In its sample, this clone was seen a few times. The chain combines TRBV7-2 with TRBJ2-7; D is perhaps TRBD1 or TRBD2 (6 bases each). Trimming took 5 bases from V and 5 from J, leaving 13 bases between them. The CDR3 covers 13 residues. CDR1 is SGHTA and CDR2 is FQGNSA in the germline V gene. The CDR3 here is CASSGTGANEQYF. The CDR3 nucleotides read TGTGCCAGCAGCGGAACGGGGGCTAACGAGCAGTACTTC.

This clone was counted a single time. The J gene is TRBJ2-5, the V gene TRBV6-5, with TRBD2 matching over 7 bases. CDR1 is MNHEY and CDR2 is SVGAGI in the germline V gene. Unmatched junction bases numbered 10, after V lost 5 bases and J lost 4 bases. The CDR3 runs 15 residues. The CDR3 sequence is CASSPRGVIGETQYF. CDR3 nucleotide sequence: TGTGCCAGCAGTCCACGGGGGGTGATAGGAGAGACCCAGTACTTC.